The 22 T cell receptor beta chains listed next were all sequenced from one sample in a study of persistence of HIV-infected CD4 T cells. These receptors' antigens are unknown. An overlapping HIV-1 Gag peptide pool stimulated these cells at 0.95 to 1 ug/peptide/mL. CD4+ T cells upregulating both CD40 ligand and CD69 were sorted as responding cells. The immunoSEQ assay was version 4, run in survey mode. The repertoire was sequenced with immunoSEQ multiplex PCR; TCRdb's copy has only in-frame clones and lacks some. The sample lists tens of thousands of clones, 70% occurring once. The sample consisted of CD4+ T cells sorted from PBMCs after roughly 18-hour stimulation, taken from a patient who received antiretroviral therapy. Source of these receptors: an adult man with HIV who was CMV-seropositive.

This clone is judged medium-sized. CDR3 bases: TGCGCCAGCAGTCCCGGACGGGCCGTCGAGCAGTACTTC. Protein: CASSPGRAVEQYF. The rearrangement uses TRBV5-1 and TRBJ2-7; D not certain. From germline, CDR1 is SGHRS and CDR2 YFSETQ. The CDR3 sequence is 13 residues long. Deletions cut 5 bases from V and 6 bases from J, with 15 bases between.

This clone was picked up a small number of times. The chain couples TRBV9 to TRBJ2-2, with 7 positions matching TRBD1. Looked up from germline, CDR1 is SGDLS and CDR2 is YYNGEE. CDR3 length equals 16 residues. Trimming cost V 3 bases and J 5 bases; bases outside gene matches: 10. The CDR3 reads CASSASGQSRTGELFF. In DNA, the CDR3 is TGTGCCAGCAGCGCTTCGGGACAGTCTCGAACCGGGGAGCTGTTTTTT. Full variable domain (outside the CDR3, taken from reference TRBV9 and TRBJ2-2): DSGVTQTPKHLITATGQRVTLRCSPRSGDLSVYWYQQSLDQGLQFLIQYYNGEERAKGNILERFSAQQFPDLHSELNLSSLELGDSALYFCASSASGQSRTGELFFGEGSRLTVL.

V and J are TRBV27 and TRBJ1-3; D unresolved. Germline values: CDR1 MNHEY, CDR2 SMNVEV (reference sequence). This CDR3 region has 14 residues. V lost 7 bases to trimming and J lost 0 bases, with 10 bases between them. This CDR3 is CASTSSGSGNTIYF. The CDR3 region has the DNA TGTGCCAGCACCTCTAGTGGCTCTGGAAACACCATATATTTT.

The gene calls are TRBV29-1 and TRBJ1-5; 10 nucleotides align to TRBD1. The CDR3 length is 13 residues. CDR1 and CDR2 from the germline V gene are SQVTM and ANQGSEA. V dropped 6 bases and J dropped 2; count of bases not matched to a gene: 1. CDR3 sequence reads: CSVGQGGNQPQHF. CDR3 in DNA: TGCAGCGTCGGACAGGGGGGCAATCAGCCCCAGCATTTT.

CDR3 residues: CASSLRPGAPYEQYF. The CDR3 DNA reads TGTGCCAGCAGCTTACGGCCAGGGGCCCCCTACGAGCAGTACTTC. The chain is built from TRBV7-6 and TRBJ2-7; perhaps TRBD1 as D (6 bases). V shed 2 bases and J shed 2 bases, with 13 bases lying between them. Per the germline V gene, CDR1 is SGHVS and CDR2 is FNYEAQ. CDR3 length equals 15 residues. Variable domain in full (rest from reference TRBV7-6 and TRBJ2-7): GAGVSQSPRYKVTKRGQDVALRCDPISGHVSLYWYRQALGQGPEFLTYFNYEAQQDKSGLPNDRFSAERPEGSISTLTIQRTEQRDSAMYRCASSLRPGAPYEQYFGPGTRLTVT.

This clone appeared a few times. The chain links TRBV30 to TRBJ1-3; D unresolved. The CDR3 covers 20 residues. CDR1 and CDR2 from the germline V gene are GTSNPN and SVGIG (reference sequence). The V and J ends lost 0 bases and 1 base respectively, with 25 bases between them. This CDR3 reads CAWSVLSKAALKSSGNTIYF. The CDR3, as DNA: TGTGCCTGGAGTGTACTAAGTAAGGCGGCCTTAAAATCATCTGGAAACACCATATATTTT.

The rearrangement links TRBV7-2 to TRBJ2-3; no reliable D call. V was shortened by 0 bases and J by 3 bases, with 13 bases between the two germline ends. The length of the CDR3 is 16 residues. Germline CDR1 and CDR2: SGHTA and FQGNSA. CDR3 in amino acids: CASSLAHRSQTDTQYF. DNA for the CDR3: TGTGCCAGCAGCTTAGCGCATCGGTCCCAGACAGATACGCAGTATTTT.

The chain has TRBV28 and TRBJ1-2, with D hard to call. This CDR3 is built from 12 residues. Germline CDR1 and CDR2: MDHEN and SYDVKM. V lost 6 bases to trimming and J lost 2 bases, with 7 bases between them. CDR3 in amino acids: CASSSSNYGYTF. The CDR3 DNA follows: TGTGCCAGCAGCTCCTCCAACTATGGCTACACCTTC.

In nucleotides, the CDR3 is TGTGCCACCAGCCGGAGGCCAGAGACGAACACTGAAGCTTTCTTT. As protein: CATSRRPETNTEAFF. V is TRBV15 and J is TRBJ1-1; no clear D gene. CDR1 and CDR2 from the germline V gene are LNHNV and YYDKDF (reference sequence). Trimming cost V 5 bases and J 1 base, with 14 bases left between them. This CDR3 is built from 15 residues.

V and J are TRBV5-4 and TRBJ2-1, with D possibly being TRBD1 or TRBD2 (5 bases each). The V end lost 4 bases, the J end lost 9 bases, and 17 bases lay between the germline ends. Germline CDR1 reads SGHNT; CDR2 reads YYREEE (reference sequence). The CDR3 has 14 residues. CDR3 coding DNA: TGTGCCAGCAGCGGCCGGGACGCCGACCTTGAGCAGTTCTTC. Its protein product is CASSGRDADLEQFF.

This clone turned up a few times. The chain joins TRBV9 to TRBJ1-3; D is unclear. Germline V lookup: CDR1 SGDLS, CDR2 YYNGEE. The CDR3 is 14 residues long. The V end was cut by 5 bases, the J end by 0 bases, with 9 bases between. This chain's CDR3 is CASSEGPSGNTIYF. The CDR3 DNA is TGTGCCAGCAGTGAGGGTCCCTCTGGAAACACCATATATTTT.

This clone was picked up a small number of times. The CDR3: CASSLDRELFF. CDR3 DNA sequence: TGTGCCAGCAGCCTCGACCGGGAGCTGTTTTTT. This chain links TRBV12-3 or TRBV12-4 with TRBJ2-2; D remains unclear. With 6 bases removed from V and 9 bases from J, the gap between germline ends came to 8 bases. The CDR3 has 11 residues.

The rearrangement links TRBV18 to TRBJ2-7; possible D gene TRBD2, 6 bases. The ends were cut back, 4 bases at V and 6 bases at J, with 19 bases in the middle. This CDR3 is 15 amino acids long. The germline gives CDR1 KGHSH, CDR2 LQKENI. Here the CDR3 reads CASSQDRGGVSEQYF. For the CDR3, the DNA is TGTGCCAGCTCACAAGACCGTGGAGGGGTTTCCGAGCAGTACTTC.

Written as DNA, the CDR3 is TGCGCCAGCAGCCTTACAGGGGGTGAAAAACTGTTTTTT. Its translation is CASSLTGGEKLFF. V is TRBV10-2 and J is TRBJ1-4; TRBD1 aligns across 8 bases. V was clipped by 6 bases and J by 7 bases; unmatched bases: 4. This CDR3 has 13 amino acids. The V gene's germline CDR1 is WSHSY and CDR2 SAAADI.

This chain uses TRBV4-1 with TRBJ1-2; no definite D call. Trimming took off 1 base at V and 0 bases at J, with 18 bases between the two ends. The V gene's germline CDR1 is MGHRA and CDR2 YSYEKL. The CDR3 consists of 18 residues. The CDR3 protein is CASSQGPLRRTTNYGYTF. DNA of the CDR3: TGCGCCAGCAGCCAAGGCCCCTTAAGGAGGACGACTAACTATGGCTACACCTTC.

The rearrangement links TRBV6-1 to TRBJ2-7; unclear D gene. Trimming removed 3 bases from V and 2 bases from J, with 2 bases in between. Germline V lookup: CDR1 MNHNS, CDR2 SASEGT. The CDR3 covers 11 residues. The DNA for the CDR3 is TGTGCCAGCAGTGAGGCCTACGAGCAGTACTTC. As protein: CASSEAYEQYF.

In this sample, this clone turned up once. This chain uses TRBV24-1 with TRBJ2-2; 9 nucleotides align to TRBD1. V lost 4 bases and J lost 6; bases outside the gene matches: 8. CDR3 length: 16 residues. Germline lookup yields CDR1 KGHDR and CDR2 SFDVKD. CDR3 amino acids: CATSDGGQGKPGELFF. The CDR3 bases are TGTGCCACCAGTGACGGGGGACAGGGAAAACCCGGGGAGCTGTTTTTT.

A few counts support this clone. CDR3 region: CASSPRGTEASGNTIYF. CDR3 sequence (DNA): TGTGCCAGCAGCCCCCGAGGGACAGAAGCCTCTGGAAACACCATATATTTT. This rearrangement joins TRBV9 to TRBJ1-3; 7 bases are shared with TRBD1. V trimming: 4 bases; J trimming: 0 bases; junction bases outside the gene matches: 10. The CDR3 is 17 residues long. The germline V gene has CDR1 SGDLS and CDR2 YYNGEE.

This CDR3 reads CASSLDRGQPQHF. CDR3 nucleotide sequence: TGTGCCAGCTCACTTGACAGGGGTCAGCCCCAGCATTTT. The rearrangement uses TRBV18 and TRBJ1-5, with 8 bases that match TRBD1. Germline V gene data show CDR1 as KGHSH and CDR2 as LQKENI. The CDR3 is 13 amino acids. V lost 4 bases to trimming and J lost 6 bases; unmatched junction nucleotides: 2.

The V call is TRBV7-6, the J call TRBJ2-7; tentatively, D is TRBD1 (5 bases). There are 16 residues in the CDR3. CDR1 and CDR2 (germline): SGHVS, FNYEAQ. V lost 4 bases to trimming and J lost 0 bases, with 16 bases between them. For the CDR3, the DNA is TGTGCCAGCAGCTCAGGGTCCCACACCAACTCCTACGAGCAGTACTTC. Translated: CASSSGSHTNSYEQYF.

The rearrangement joins TRBV5-1 to TRBJ2-6; D is ambiguous. V was trimmed by 1 base and J by 3 bases, leaving 5 bases between them. This CDR3 is 14 amino acids long. Germline V gene sequence: CDR1 SGHRS, CDR2 YFSETQ. Here the CDR3 DNA reads TGCGCCAGCAGCTTGATGGGTGGGGCCAACGTCCTGACTTTC. Its protein is CASSLMGGANVLTF.

This clone was counted a few times. The chain employs TRBV18 and TRBJ2-7; 7 bases map to TRBD1. The CDR3 covers 17 residues. Germline loops: CDR1 KGHSH, CDR2 LQKENI. J lost 0 bases, V lost 0 bases, and 8 bases had no gene match. The CDR3 sequence is CASSPPRRDRDSYEQYF. CDR3 in DNA: TGTGCCAGCTCACCACCGAGACGGGACAGAGACTCCTACGAGCAGTACTTC.